This TCR beta chain emerged from a study of cytomegalovirus exposure and HLA in healthy donors. General study results and limits: Common viral pathogens were later found to be apparently linked to several of the most significant clusters.

This CDR3 has 14 amino acids. Germline V CDR1 and CDR2: MNHEY, SMNVEV (reference sequence). Trimming left V 3 bases short and J 4 bases short, with 12 bases between. Primers included in the PCR were 60 Vbeta and 13 Jbeta primers. Measured with immunoSEQ multiplex PCR; TCRdb has only the in-frame clones, and not every one. The data contain roughly 150,000 clones, around four fifths of them seen just once; the ten biggest clones take up 9% to 10%. Remarks on this clone: Its target is not known.

The receptor was isolated from a man between 18 and 29 years old in good health and CMV-seropositive. Sequences were obtained from PBMCs. The chain employs TRBV27 and TRBJ1-1; weak D call: TRBD1 (5 bases). This CDR3 reads CASSFQGGTTEAFF. Here the CDR3 DNA reads TGTGCCAGCAGTTTCCAGGGTGGAACCACTGAAGCTTTCTTT.